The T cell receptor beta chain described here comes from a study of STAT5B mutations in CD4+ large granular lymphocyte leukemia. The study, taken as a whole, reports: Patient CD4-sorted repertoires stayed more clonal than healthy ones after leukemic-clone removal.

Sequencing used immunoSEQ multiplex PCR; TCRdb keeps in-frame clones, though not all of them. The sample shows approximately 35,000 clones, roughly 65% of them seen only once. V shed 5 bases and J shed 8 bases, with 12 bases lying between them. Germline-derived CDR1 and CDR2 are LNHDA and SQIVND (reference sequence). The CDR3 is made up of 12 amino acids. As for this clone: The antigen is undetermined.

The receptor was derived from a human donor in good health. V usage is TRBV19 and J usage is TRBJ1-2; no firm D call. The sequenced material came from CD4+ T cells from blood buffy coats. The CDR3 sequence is CASSAGVIGYTF. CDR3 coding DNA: TGTGCCAGTAGTGCCGGGGTGATCGGCTACACCTTC.